Many counts were recorded for the clone carrying this T cell receptor (beta chain). Antigen unknown. This entry comes from a study of neurological immune-mediated disorders. Study-wide results and caveats: The study phylogenetically grouped the repertoires of 18 of 34 multiple sclerosis patients into one related-CDR3 cluster, a possible signature. CDR3 amino acid sequences found in expanded clones were never shared across subjects, suggesting private repertoires in all groups.

Synthesis of cDNA was accomplished via 5'RACE employing 10-nucleotide random UMIs. In TCRdb, the 5' RACE reads were re-called with MiXCR into one record per CDR3 protein. The sample has approximately 38,000 distinct CDR3 sequences; 2% to 2.5% are singletons. It was from 2 million PBMCs stored at -80 C that the unsorted libraries were obtained. The CDR3 has 14 amino acids. CDR1 is SGHRS and CDR2 is YFSETQ in the germline V gene. Between the trimmed V and J ends, which lost 4 bases and 5 bases, there was a span of 15 bases. Material: PBMCs. The source is a man aged 45-60 years with multiple sclerosis. V and J are TRBV5-1 and TRBJ2-5, with no clear D. CDR3 sequence (DNA): TGCGCCAGCAGCCCTGGACGCGCTTGGGAGACCCAGTACTTC. Translated, it gives CASSPGRAWETQYF. Based on the CDR3 plus reference TRBV5-1 and TRBJ2-5, the full variable domain is KAGVTQTPRYLIKTRGQQVTLSCSPISGHRSVSWYQQTPGQGLQFLFEYFSETQRNKGNFPGRFSGRQFSNSRSEMNVSTLELGDSALYLCASSPGRAWETQYFGPGTRLLVL.